These 15 T cell receptor beta chains were sequenced from one sample in a study of human T cells and chemical hapten exposure. Using its own MiXCR run on the RACE reads, TCRdb lists one record per CDR3 protein. The table lists 89,000 or so distinct CDR3 sequences, 8.5% of them singletons. Regarding time point: pre-sensitization, week 0. Treatment in this sample: therapeutic diphenylcyclopropenone sensitization with weekly scalp DPC. The sample here was whole blood, taken in connection with sensitization to the hapten diphenylcyclopropenone (DPC). These receptors were obtained from a man between 35 and 55 years old with alopecia areata. Some clones in this sample may be carry-over from other donors' samples.

This clonotype was counted a few times. V is TRBV7-2 and J is TRBJ2-7, with a weak D call TRBD2 (5 bases). The CDR3 runs to 13 residues. Between the trimmed V and J ends, which lost 4 bases and 0 bases, there was a span of 7 bases. CDR1 is SGHTA, CDR2 FQGNSA, per germline. CDR3 sequence: CASSYTSSYEQYF. DNA for the CDR3: TGTGCCAGCAGCTACACTAGCTCCTACGAGCAGTACTTC.

A remark on this clonotype: It may be a read error: a sequence one base away is much more abundant. The chain links TRBV20-1 to TRBJ2-7; 14 bases agree with TRBD2. This CDR3 has 15 amino acids. V lost 5 bases and J lost 8; bases outside the gene matches: 11. The germline gives CDR1 DFQATT, CDR2 SNEGSKA (reference sequence). This chain's CDR3 is CSARPGLAGDTKQYF. In DNA, the CDR3 is TGCAGTGCTCGACCGGGACTAGCGGGAGACACCAAGCAGTACTTC.

This clonotype came up a few times. The chain combines TRBV29-1 with TRBJ2-7; D is undetermined. The CDR3 consists of 17 residues. Germline V gene lookup returns CDR1 SQVTM and CDR2 ANQGSEA. The V end was cut by 4 bases, the J end by 1 base, with 23 bases between. In nucleotides, the CDR3 is TGCAGCGTTGTTGCTTGGCAGGCGGCCCACTTGTCCTACGAGCAGTACTTC. This encodes CSVVAWQAAHLSYEQYF.

This clonotype was recorded at least ten times. The CDR3 DNA follows: TGCAGCACTCCCGGGACAGGGGCTGGTGGCTACACCTTC. Protein: CSTPGTGAGGYTF. The chain links TRBV29-1 to TRBJ1-2; 10 bases are a match to TRBD1. CDR3 length equals 13 residues. V shed 8 bases, J shed 7 bases, and the junction held 10 bases outside the gene matches. CDR1 is SQVTM and CDR2 is ANQGSEA in the germline V gene.

On this clonotype: A much larger clonotype is one base distant, so this may be a read error. V is TRBV20-1 and J is TRBJ1-1; no reliable D call. The V end was cut by 1 base, the J end by 1 base, with 10 bases between. The CDR3 has 14 residues. Germline V lookup: CDR1 DFQATT, CDR2 SNEGSKA (reference sequence). CDR3 sequence: CSARAGGKNTEAFF. CDR3 bases: TGCAGTGCTAGAGCGGGAGGGAAGAACACTGAAGCTTTCTTT.

In its sample, this clonotype was seen a few times. The V gene is TRBV21-1, the J gene TRBJ2-7; the table's D call, TRBD2, was not checked against the DNA. TRBV21-1 is annotated as a pseudogene. This CDR3 has 11 amino acids. The CDR3 DNA reads as TGTGCCACCGGAGGGGAGTCCGAGCAGTACGTC. It yields the protein CATGGESEQYV.

This chain connects TRBV4-1 to TRBJ2-7, with TRBD2 identical over 8 bases. CDR1 is MGHRA and CDR2 is YSYEKL in the germline V gene. The CDR3 contains 15 residues. V lost 0 bases to trimming and J lost 3 bases; unmatched junction nucleotides: 4. The CDR3 sequence: CASSQERLASYEQYF. The CDR3 nucleotides read TGCGCCAGCAGCCAAGAGCGACTAGCGAGCTACGAGCAGTACTTC.

The chain recombines TRBV24-1 with TRBJ2-2; D call uncertain. Germline loops: CDR1 KGHDR, CDR2 SFDVKD. Trimming cost V 1 base and J 3 bases, with 14 bases left between them. The CDR3 sequence is 17 residues long. The CDR3 loop is CATSDFGLRGDTGELFF. The CDR3 bases are TGTGCCACCAGTGATTTTGGGCTTCGCGGTGACACCGGGGAGCTGTTTTTT.

The chain's CDR3 is CASSRAVGDTQYF. For the CDR3, the DNA is TGCGCCAGCAGCCGCGCGGTCGGAGATACGCAGTATTTT. J is TRBJ2-3 and V is TRBV5-1; D is unresolved. Trimming took 4 bases from V and 5 from J, leaving 11 bases between them. Germline V gives CDR1 SGHRS, CDR2 YFSETQ. The CDR3 consists of 13 residues.

This clonotype turned up a few times. CDR3: CASSLSGLGTDTQYF. The CDR3 DNA reads TGTGCCAGCAGCTTGAGCGGCTTGGGCACAGATACGCAGTATTTT. The chain is built from TRBV7-2 and TRBJ2-3, with D possibly matching TRBD2 (5 bases). V shed 3 bases and J shed 1 base, with 11 bases lying between them. This CDR3 spans 15 amino acids. The germline gives CDR1 SGHTA, CDR2 FQGNSA.

This clonotype turned up a few times. Relative to the germline gene, one junction end is altered; a read error may explain this. The V gene is TRBV7-9, the J gene TRBJ1-6; D is possibly TRBD1 (5 bases). Looked up from germline, CDR1 is SEHNR and CDR2 is FQNEAQ (reference sequence). The CDR3 spans 12 residues. CDR3 bases: TGTGCCAGCAGGTTAGGGGATTCACCCCTCCACTTT. Encoded protein: CASRLGDSPLHF.

This clonotype came up a few times. The chain employs TRBV6-2 or TRBV6-3 and TRBJ1-6, with D unclear. Germline CDR1 MNHEY, CDR2 SVGEGT. There are 14 residues in the CDR3. Trimming left V 6 bases short and J 10 bases short, with 16 bases between. Written as DNA, the CDR3 is TGTGCCAGCAGCCGCCGGGGAGGCTCGTCACCCCTCCACTTT. Its translation is CASSRRGGSSPLHF.

This clonotype was observed a handful of times. This sequence joins TRBV11-2 and TRBJ1-1; D is unclear. The V gene's germline CDR1 is SGHAT and CDR2 FQNNGV. The CDR3 has 13 amino acids. The ends were cut back, 4 bases at V and 5 bases at J, with 11 bases in the middle. The CDR3 DNA sequence: TGTGCCAGCAGCTCAGACCGAGGGACTGAAGCTTTCTTT. Protein product: CASSSDRGTEAFF. The variable domain in full, with the rest retrieved from reference TRBV11-2 and TRBJ1-1, is EAGVAQSPRYKIIEKRQSVAFWCNPISGHATLYWYQQILGQGPKLLIQFQNNGVVDDSQLPKDRFSAERLKGVDSTLKIQPAKLEDSAVYLCASSSDRGTEAFFGQGTRLTVV.

CDR3 in DNA: TGCAGTGCTAGAGGGGACAGGAACTCTGGAAACACCATATATTTT. Translated: CSARGDRNSGNTIYF. V gene TRBV20-1 combines with J gene TRBJ1-3, with TRBD1 matching 8 bases. Looked up from germline, CDR1 is DFQATT and CDR2 is SNEGSKA (reference sequence). The CDR3 covers 15 residues. J was trimmed by 0 bases and V by 1 base; bases with no gene match: 2.

The V call is TRBV9, the J call TRBJ2-6, with TRBD2 matching 10 bases. Trimming cost V 3 bases and J 0 bases; bases outside gene matches: 6. From germline, CDR1 is SGDLS and CDR2 YYNGEE. The CDR3 is made up of 18 amino acids. The CDR3 is CASSASTSGRSGANVLTF. The CDR3 DNA reads as TGTGCCAGCAGCGCCTCGACTAGCGGGCGCTCTGGGGCCAACGTCCTGACTTTC.